A single TCR beta chain is shown here with its context. Its antigen is still unknown. It has no much larger one-base neighbor in the sample; base qualities were not kept. The Quick-DNA Microprep Kit was used to extract genomic DNA from the sorted cells. Amplification of TCRbeta DNA was done with the immunoSEQ hsTCRbeta kit, following the protocol from the manufacturer. An Illumina MiSeq instrument was used to sequence the TCRbeta libraries. In the original analysis: After out-of-frame sequences were removed, under 2.5 million distinct TCRbeta sequences remained, averaging about 67,000 per individual. Two values were used to score each individual: the count of some 150 previously reported CMV-associated TCRbeta sequences and the total count of productive distinct TCRbeta sequences. A beta-binomial model was reimplemented in Python, and scikit-learn random forests with default parameters were trained on US cohort data. Classifier performance on the Belgian cohort was summarized as median AUC with percentile confidence intervals calculated over 10,000 bootstrap iterations. Not all clones reach the TCRdb copy of this immuneACCESS table, which keeps in-frame sequences only. Checked studies attribute under half of the gap to unresolved V genes and leave the rest unexplained. V and J calls and clone size follow that table, whereas D and trimming were derived from the DNA. For this sample the table gives tens of thousands of clones, of which about 79% were detected only once. The biggest ten clones account for approximately 0.55% of the sample.

Single viable CD3+CD4+CD8-CD45RO+ cells were sorted as memory CD4+ T cells on a FACSAria II. CMV serostatus was assessed using a Roche Elecsys assay, by which serum IgG against CMV pp150, pp28, p38 and p52 was detected. After thawing, total CD4+ T cells were enriched by positive selection with CD4 magnetic microbeads. The samples came from a separate study whose specific focus was interrogating the CD4+ T cell memory repertoire. Following standard operating procedures, peripheral blood mononuclear cells were isolated and cryopreserved, while serum was kept at -80 degrees C. The staining used CD3-PerCP (BW264/56), CD4-APC (RPA-T4), CD45RO-PE (UCHT1) and CD8-Pacific Orange (3B5) antibodies, and Sytox blue was used to exclude non-viable cells. Its CDR3 holds 15 amino acids, cysteine through phenylalanine. Of the read, only the CDR3 DNA is kept; its 45 bases are in frame from base 1. CDR1 MDHEN and CDR2 SYDVKM are derived from the germline V gene. The germline V end is reduced by 6 bases and the J end by 5 bases; junction bases left unmatched: 9.

This record comes from a study of memory CD4+ T cells and cytomegalovirus serostatus (dated by TCRdb to the late 2010s). A note on the overall study: The 35 or so healthy Belgian adults in the cohort included 9 who were CMV seropositive and 24 who were CMV seronegative. To replicate a published TCR-based CMV serostatus classifier, the researchers sequenced the CD4+ memory TCRbeta repertoires of a Belgian cohort whose cytomegalovirus serostatus was known.

Here is what the overall study found, with its caveats: Only CD4+CD45RO+ memory cells were sequenced, unlike the original study, which covered naive and memory CD4+ and CD8+ populations. CMV serostatus prediction reached a median bootstrapped AUC of roughly 0.96 with the original framework and 0.85 to 0.91 with a US-trained random forest. On the Belgian cohort, the classifier built on the original framework reached a median bootstrapped AUC of 0.95, with a 95% CI of 0.76-1.00. Among the 150 to 200 previously reported CMV-associated TCRbeta sequences, 65 to 85 showed up in the CD4+ memory repertoires, with each one found in between one and five individuals. The results were interpreted as suggesting that the CMV-associated TCR signature is largely present in the CD4+ memory repertoire.

The chain joins TRBV28 to TRBJ1-4; 7 junctional bases match TRBD1. This receptor was obtained from an adult in good health and CMV-seronegative. The sample taken for sequencing was memory CD4+ T cells from blood. The CDR3 here reads CASRLAGTANEKLFF. The nucleotides read TGTGCCAGCAGGTTGGCCGGGACAGCCAATGAAAAACTGTTTTTT.